The clone carrying this T cell receptor (beta chain) was counted at least ten times. Its specificity is not known. This sample is drawn from a study of regulatory T cells in long-lasting Graves disease. Findings of the study overall: Persistent patients had a count of shared public clonotypes (about 2,700) that exceeded that of new patients (about 870). Lower TCR diversity characterized persistent Graves' patients relative to newly diagnosed patients.

Documented time point: newly diagnosed GD, antithyroid drugs for less than 3 months. There was RNA extracted from PBMCs, and the TCR library was made from it. The diagnosis of Graves' disease used American Thyroid Association guidelines. CDR3-region Arm-PCR and iRepertoire HTBI primers produced the TCR beta libraries. TCRdb fed the multiplex PCR reads into MiXCR, producing one record per CDR3 protein. The sample lists about 540,000 distinct CDR3 sequences, roughly 14% seen once, with about 9.1% in the top ten. Losses at the gene ends were 8 bases for V and 2 bases for J; bases not matched to a gene: 1. The CDR3 sequence is 12 residues long. Germline V gives CDR1 LNHDA, CDR2 SQIVND (reference sequence). These data were also filed under a second study, of T cells in Graves' hyperthyroidism and ophthalmopathy.

The specimen was peripheral blood mononuclear cells (PBMCs), collected at new diagnosis, from a patient treated with antithyroid drugs. This sequence was found in a young man with Graves disease. The rearrangement joins TRBV19 to TRBJ2-3, with 7 bases aligning to TRBD2. CDR3 nucleotide sequence: TGTGCCAGTGGGGACTACACAGATACGCAGTATTTT. Translated, it gives CASGDYTDTQYF.